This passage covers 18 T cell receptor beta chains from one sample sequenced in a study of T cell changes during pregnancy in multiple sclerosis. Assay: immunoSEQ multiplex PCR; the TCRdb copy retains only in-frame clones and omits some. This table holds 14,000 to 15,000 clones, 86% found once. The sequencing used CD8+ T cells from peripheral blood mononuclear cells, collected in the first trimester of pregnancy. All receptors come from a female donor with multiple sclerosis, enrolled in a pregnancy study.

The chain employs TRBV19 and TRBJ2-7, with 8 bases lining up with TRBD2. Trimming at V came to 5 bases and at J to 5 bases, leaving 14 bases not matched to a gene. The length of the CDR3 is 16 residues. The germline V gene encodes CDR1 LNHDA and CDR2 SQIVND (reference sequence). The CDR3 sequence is CASSPLQSGGLDEQYF. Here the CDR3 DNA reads TGTGCCAGTAGTCCGTTGCAGTCGGGGGGGTTGGACGAGCAGTACTTC.

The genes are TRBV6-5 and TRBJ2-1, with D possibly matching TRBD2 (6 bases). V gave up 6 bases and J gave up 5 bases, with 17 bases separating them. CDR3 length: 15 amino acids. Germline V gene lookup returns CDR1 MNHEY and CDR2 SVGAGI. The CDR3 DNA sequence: TGTGCCAGCAGCCCTCGACTAGGGGTTAACAATGAGCAGTTCTTC. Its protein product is CASSPRLGVNNEQFF.

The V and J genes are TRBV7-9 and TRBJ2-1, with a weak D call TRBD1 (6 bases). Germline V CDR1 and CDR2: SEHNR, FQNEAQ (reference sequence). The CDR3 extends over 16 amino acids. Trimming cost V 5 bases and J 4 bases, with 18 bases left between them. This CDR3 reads CASSPRDKTGYNEQFF. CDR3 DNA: TGTGCCAGCAGCCCCCGAGACAAGACAGGTTACAATGAGCAGTTCTTC.

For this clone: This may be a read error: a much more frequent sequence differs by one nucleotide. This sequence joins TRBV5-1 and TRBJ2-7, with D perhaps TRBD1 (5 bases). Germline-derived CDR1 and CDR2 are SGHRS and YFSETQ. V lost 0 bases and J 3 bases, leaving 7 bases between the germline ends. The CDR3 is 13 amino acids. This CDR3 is CASSLGQYYEQYF. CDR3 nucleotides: TGCGCCAGCAGCTTGGGACAGTACTACGAGCAGTACTTC. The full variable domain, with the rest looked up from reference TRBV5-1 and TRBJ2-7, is KAGVTQTPRYLIKTRGQQVTLSCSPISGHRSVSWYQQTPGQGLQFLFEYFSETQRNKGNFPGRFSGRQFSNSRSEMNVSTLELGDSALYLCASSLGQYYEQYFGPGTRLTVT.

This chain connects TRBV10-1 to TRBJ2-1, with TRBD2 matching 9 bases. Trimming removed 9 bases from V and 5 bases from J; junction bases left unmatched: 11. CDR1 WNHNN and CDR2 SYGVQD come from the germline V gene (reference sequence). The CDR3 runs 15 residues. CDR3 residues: CARISSGRINNEQFF. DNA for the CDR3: TGCGCCAGGATCTCAAGCGGGAGGATAAACAATGAGCAGTTCTTC.

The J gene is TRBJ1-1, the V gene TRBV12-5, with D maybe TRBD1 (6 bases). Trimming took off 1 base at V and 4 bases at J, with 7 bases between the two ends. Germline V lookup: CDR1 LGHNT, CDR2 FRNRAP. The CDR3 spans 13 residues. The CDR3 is CASGLAQGTEAFF. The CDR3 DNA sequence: TGTGCTAGTGGTTTGGCACAGGGCACTGAAGCTTTCTTT.

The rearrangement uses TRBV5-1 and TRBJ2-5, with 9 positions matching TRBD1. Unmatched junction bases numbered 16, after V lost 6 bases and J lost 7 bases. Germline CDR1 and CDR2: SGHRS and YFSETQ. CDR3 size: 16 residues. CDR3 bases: TGCGCCAGCACCGGATTAGATGGGACAGGGTCGAGGACCCAGTACTTC. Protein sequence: CASTGLDGTGSRTQYF.

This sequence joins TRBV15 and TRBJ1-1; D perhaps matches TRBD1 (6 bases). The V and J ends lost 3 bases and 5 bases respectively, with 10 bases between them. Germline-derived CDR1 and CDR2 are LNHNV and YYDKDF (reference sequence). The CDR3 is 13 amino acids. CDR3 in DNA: TGTGCCACCAGCAGCGACAGGCCTACTGAAGCTTTCTTT. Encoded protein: CATSSDRPTEAFF.

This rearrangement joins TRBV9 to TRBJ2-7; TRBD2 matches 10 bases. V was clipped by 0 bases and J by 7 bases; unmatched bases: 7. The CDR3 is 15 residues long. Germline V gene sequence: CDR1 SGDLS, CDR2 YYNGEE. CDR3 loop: CASSVGAGGPGEQYF. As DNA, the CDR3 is TGTGCCAGCAGCGTAGGAGCGGGAGGGCCTGGAGAGCAGTACTTC.

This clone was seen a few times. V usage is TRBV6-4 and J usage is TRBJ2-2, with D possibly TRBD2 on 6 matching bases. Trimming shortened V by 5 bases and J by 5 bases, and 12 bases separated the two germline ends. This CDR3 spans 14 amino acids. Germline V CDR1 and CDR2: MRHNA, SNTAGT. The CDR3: CASSQGLSTGELFF. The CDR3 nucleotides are TGTGCCAGCAGTCAGGGACTTTCAACCGGGGAGCTGTTTTTT.

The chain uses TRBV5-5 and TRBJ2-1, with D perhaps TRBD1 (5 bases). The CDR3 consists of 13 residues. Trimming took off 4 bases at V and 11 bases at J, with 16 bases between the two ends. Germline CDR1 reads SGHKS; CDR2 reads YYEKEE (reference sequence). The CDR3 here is CASSERGPPKQFF. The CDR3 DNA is TGTGCCAGCAGCGAAAGGGGCCCCCCAAAGCAGTTCTTC.

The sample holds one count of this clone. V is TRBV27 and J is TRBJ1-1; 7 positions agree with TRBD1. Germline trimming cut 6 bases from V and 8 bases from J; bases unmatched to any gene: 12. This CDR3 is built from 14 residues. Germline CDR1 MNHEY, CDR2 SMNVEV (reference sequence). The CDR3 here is CASRGQFASSEAFF. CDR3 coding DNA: TGTGCCAGCAGGGGACAGTTCGCTTCTTCAGAAGCTTTCTTT.

The CDR3, as DNA: TGTGCCAGCAGCGTACAGGGGCGGACTGAAGCTTTCTTT. This codes for CASSVQGRTEAFF. The rearrangement uses TRBV13 and TRBJ1-1; 7 nucleotides agree with TRBD1. V was clipped by 5 bases and J by 5 bases; unmatched bases: 5. The CDR3 extends over 13 amino acids. CDR1 PRHDT and CDR2 FYEKMQ come from the germline V gene (reference sequence).

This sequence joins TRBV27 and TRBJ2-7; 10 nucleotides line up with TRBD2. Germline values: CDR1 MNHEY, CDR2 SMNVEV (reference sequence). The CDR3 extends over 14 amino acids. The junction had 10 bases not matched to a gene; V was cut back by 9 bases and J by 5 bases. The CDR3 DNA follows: TGTGCCAGTCAGGCTAGCGGGAGAGGTCACGAGCAGTACTTC. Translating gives CASQASGRGHEQYF.

The CDR3 loop is CASSLTLDSLFQFF. CDR3 in DNA: TGTGCCAGTAGTCTTACTTTAGACAGTCTGTTCCAGTTCTTC. The J gene is TRBJ2-1, the V gene TRBV19, with D tentatively TRBD1 (5 bases). Germline loops: CDR1 LNHDA, CDR2 SQIVND (reference sequence). The length of the CDR3 is 14 residues. Trimming shortened V by 5 bases and J by 13 bases, and 21 bases separated the two germline ends. Drawing the rest from reference TRBV19 and TRBJ2-1, the complete variable domain is DGGITQSPKYLFRKEGQNVTLSCEQNLNHDAMYWYRQDPGQGLRLIYYSQIVNDFQKGDIAEGYSVSREKKESFPLTVTSAQKNPTAFYLCASSLTLDSLFQFFGPGTRLTVL.

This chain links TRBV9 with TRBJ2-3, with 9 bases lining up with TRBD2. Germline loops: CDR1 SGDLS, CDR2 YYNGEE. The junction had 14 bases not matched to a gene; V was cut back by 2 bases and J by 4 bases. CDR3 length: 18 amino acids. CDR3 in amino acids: CASSVQGGLAGFADTQYF. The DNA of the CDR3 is TGTGCCAGCAGCGTCCAGGGGGGACTAGCAGGTTTTGCAGATACGCAGTATTTT.

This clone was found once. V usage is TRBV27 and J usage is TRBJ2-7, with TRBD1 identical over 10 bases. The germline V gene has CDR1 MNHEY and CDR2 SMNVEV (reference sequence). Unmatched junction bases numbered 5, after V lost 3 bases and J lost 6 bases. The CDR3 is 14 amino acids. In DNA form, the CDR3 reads TGTGCCAGCAGTTTCGCCGGGACAGGGGTCGAGCAGTACTTC. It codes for CASSFAGTGVEQYF.

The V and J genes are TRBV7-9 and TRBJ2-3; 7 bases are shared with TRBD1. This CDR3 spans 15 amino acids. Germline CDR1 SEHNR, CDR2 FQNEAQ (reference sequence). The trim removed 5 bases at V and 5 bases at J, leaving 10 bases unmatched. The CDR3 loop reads CASSRRQGGKDTQYF. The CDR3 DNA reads TGTGCCAGCAGCCGAAGACAGGGTGGTAAAGATACGCAGTATTTT.